This TCR beta chain was profiled in a study of blood T cell repertoires in COVID-19. Under the authors' procedure: Estimation of nucleated cell counts relied on the amplification of reference gene primers. Measured with immunoSEQ multiplex PCR; TCRdb has only the in-frame clones, and not every one. The DNA gave D and trimming, while V, J and clone size come from that table. Among a few hundred thousand clones, 70% to 90% were seen once, and the ten largest hold 3% to 3.5%. Per germline, CDR1 SEHNR and CDR2 FQNEAQ (reference sequence). This CDR3 has 15 amino acids. J was trimmed by 5 bases and V by 1 base; bases with no gene match: 6.

The sequenced sample consisted of peripheral blood. J is TRBJ2-7 and V is TRBV7-9, with 9 nucleotides matching TRBD2. This clonotype originated in a man aged 55 to 70 with acute or convalescent COVID-19. CDR3 nucleotide sequence: TGTGCCAGCAGCTTAGGTAGTAGCGGGGGCGACGAGCAGTACTTC. It translates to CASSLGSSGGDEQYF.